This is a list of T cell receptor beta chains from one sample in a study of cytomegalovirus exposure and HLA in healthy donors. Clones were sequenced by immunoSEQ multiplex PCR, and TCRdb holds only the in-frame ones, with some missing. Of 100,000 to 150,000 clones in the sample, approximately 84% were seen once. The material sequenced was PBMCs. The receptors stem from a man aged 18 to 29 in good health and CMV-seropositive. Each CDR3 is given with its conserved first and last residue. D genes are given only for firm matches. Where a row states a size, it is once, few, many or the class of an expanded clone; other rows omit it.

D	size	V	J	DNA	CDR3
-	-	TRBV19	TRBJ2-2	TGTGCCAGTAGTACCCCTGGGCAGGGTTGGGCCGGGGAGCTGTTTTTT	CASSTPGQGWAGELFF
TRBD1	-	TRBV27	TRBJ1-2	TGTGCCAGCAGCACAACAGGGGTCTATGGCTACACCTTC	CASSTTGVYGYTF
TRBD1	-	TRBV4-3	TRBJ1-2	TGCGCCAGCAGCGTCCGGACAGGGGGCAAGCGTGGCTACACCTTC	CASSVRTGGKRGYTF
-	-	TRBV7-2	TRBJ2-3	TGTGCCAGCAGCCGCGTTAGAGTCCCCACAGATACGCAGTATTTT	CASSRVRVPTDTQYF
TRBD2	once	TRBV5-5	TRBJ2-5	TGTGCCAGCAGCTTGGTGTCTAGCGGGGGGCTAGAGACCCAGTACTTC	CASSLVSSGGLETQYF
-	-	TRBV5-4	TRBJ2-7	TGTGCCAGCAGCTCAAAACAGGGTTTGGGCGAGCAGTACTTC	CASSSKQGLGEQYF
TRBD1	-	TRBV5-6	TRBJ2-2	TGTGCCAGCGCGGGACAGGGGAGGTCGAGTCCCGGGGAGCTGTTTTTT	CASAGQGRSSPGELFF
TRBD2	-	TRBV12-5	TRBJ2-1	TGTGCTAGTGGCCTAGGGTTAGCGGGAAAAGGCAATGAGCAGTTCTTC	CASGLGLAGKGNEQFF
-	few	TRBV10-3	TRBJ2-7	TGTGCCACAACCCGCGGCCGCGAGCAGTACTTC	CATTRGREQYF
TRBD2	once	TRBV2	TRBJ2-1	TGTGCCAGCAAGGGACTAGCGGGAGGTCGAGAGCAGTTCTTC	CASKGLAGGREQFF
-	-	TRBV5-1	TRBJ2-5	TGCGCCAGCAGGCCCTATTCGGGGGTAGAGACCCAGTACTTC	CASRPYSGVETQYF
TRBD2	once	TRBV15	TRBJ2-7	TGTGCCACCAGCAGTCTGCAAGCGGGGGCCTACGAGCAGTACTTC	CATSSLQAGAYEQYF
-	-	TRBV5-4	TRBJ2-7	TGTGCCAGCAGCTTGGGACAGGACTACGAGCAGTACTTC	CASSLGQDYEQYF
-	-	TRBV2	TRBJ2-1	TGTGCCAGCAAGAATAGGGGGAGCTCCTACAATGAGCAGTTCTTC	CASKNRGSSYNEQFF
-	few	TRBV13	TRBJ2-7	TGTGCCAGCAGCTTAGGCGGCTACGAGCAGTACTTC	CASSLGGYEQYF
TRBD2	-	TRBV6-6	TRBJ2-7	TGTGCCAGCAGTTACCCCGGGGGGGGATACGAGCAGTACTTC	CASSYPGGGYEQYF
-	-	TRBV7-2	TRBJ1-4	TGTGCCAGCAGCTCCATAGGAGTAGGATCTAATGAAAAACTGTTTTTT	CASSSIGVGSNEKLFF
-	-	TRBV7-6	TRBJ1-3	TGTGCCAGCAGCCCCACTCAAACCGCCAACACCATATATTTT	CASSPTQTANTIYF
TRBD1	-	TRBV18	TRBJ1-1	TGTGCCAGCTCACCAGAGGTTACAGGGGTACCGAACACTGAAGCTTTCTTT	CASSPEVTGVPNTEAFF
-	-	TRBV7-9	TRBJ1-3	TGTGCCAGCAGCTTAAGTAGCTGGACAAACTTTGGTCCCAGAAACACCATATATTTT	CASSLSSWTNFGPRNTIYF
-	-	TRBV27	TRBJ1-1	TGTGCCAGCAGTTTTGACAGCCTGAACACTGAAGCTTTCTTT	CASSFDSLNTEAFF